The rows below give T cell receptor beta chains drawn from one sample of a study of identical twins. TCRdb reprocessed the 5' RACE reads via MiXCR and lists one record per CDR3 protein. The sample holds some 1,600,000 distinct CDR3 sequences, under 35% seen once. Sequenced input: cord blood. These receptors were collected from a newborn girl in good health. The CDR3 runs from the conserved cysteine through the conserved F or W. The order of the fields is CDR3 protein, CDR3 DNA, D gene, clone size, V gene, J gene. D genes are given only for firm matches. Size values are once, few and many counts, or a class for expanded clones, and some rows have none.

CSASSAYEQYF	TGCAGTGCTAGTTCCGCTTACGAGCAGTACTTC	NA	few	TRBV20-1	TRBJ2-7
CASSPNVLGSTSSYNSPLHF	TGTGCCAGCAGTCCTAATGTCCTTGGATCTACTAGCTCCTATAATTCACCCCTCCACTTT	NA	few	TRBV28	TRBJ1-6
CATRAGRDTEAFF	TGTGCCACCAGGGCAGGGAGAGACACTGAAGCTTTCTTT	NA	NA	TRBV24-1	TRBJ1-1
CAISAVQKNYGYTF	TGTGCCATCAGTGCGGTACAGAAAAACTATGGCTACACCTTC	NA	NA	TRBV10-3	TRBJ1-2
CASGRAGVIGELFF	TGCGCCAGCGGACGAGCGGGAGTAATCGGGGAGCTGTTTTTT	TRBD2	NA	TRBV5-1	TRBJ2-2
CASSRVAGSSYNEQYF	TGTGCCAGCAGTAGAGTAGCGGGGAGCTCCTACAATGAGCAGTACTTC	TRBD2	NA	TRBV4-2	TRBJ2-7
CASRGRVTVNEQFF	TGTGCCAGCAGGGGCCGTGTCACGGTCAATGAGCAGTTCTTC	NA	few	TRBV7-2	TRBJ2-1
CASSPRTSGDTQYF	TGTGCCAGCAGTCCCAGGACTAGCGGAGATACGCAGTATTTT	TRBD2	few	TRBV6-6	TRBJ2-3
CSADRTSYNEQFF	TGCAGCGCCGACAGGACTTCCTACAATGAGCAGTTCTTC	NA	many	TRBV29-1	TRBJ2-1
CASSFRTGVEEYQEAQYF	TGTGCCAGCAGCTTTCGGACGGGAGTCGAAGAGTACCAAGAGGCCCAGTACTTC	NA	NA	TRBV4-2	TRBJ2-5
CSARAQLFGYGYNF	TGCAGTGCTAGAGCTCAATTATTTGGGTATGGCTACAACTTC	NA	once	TRBV20-1	TRBJ1-2
CSAHLGTGYEQYF	TGCAGTGCTCACCTCGGGACAGGGTACGAGCAGTACTTC	TRBD1	few	TRBV20-1	TRBJ2-7
CAGSPYRGSYEQYF	TGTGCCGGCAGTCCTTATAGGGGCTCCTACGAGCAGTACTTC	NA	NA	TRBV6-1	TRBJ2-7
CSVMGYNEQFF	TGCAGCGTTATGGGCTACAATGAGCAGTTCTTC	NA	NA	TRBV29-1	TRBJ2-1
CSARGFPPGELFF	TGCAGTGCTAGAGGCTTCCCCCCCGGGGAGCTGTTTTTT	NA	few	TRBV20-1	TRBJ2-2
CASRPSGLATSEQFF	TGTGCCAGCAGGCCCTCGGGACTAGCGACGTCGGAGCAGTTCTTC	TRBD2	NA	TRBV2	TRBJ2-1
CASSLDMAGPSTEAFF	TGCGCCAGCAGCTTGGACATGGCAGGGCCTAGTACTGAAGCTTTCTTT	NA	NA	TRBV5-1	TRBJ1-1
CASSQDGTALSSSYEQYF	TGTGCCAGCAGCCAAGACGGGACAGCCCTTTCGAGCTCCTACGAGCAGTACTTC	TRBD1	NA	TRBV3-1	TRBJ2-7